What follows are 26 T cell receptor beta chains derived from one specimen sequenced in a study of blood T cell repertoires in COVID-19. Produced via immunoSEQ multiplex PCR; TCRdb's table is partial and in-frame only. Here the sample spans almost 300,000 clones, roughly 91% being singletons. Sequenced sample: peripheral blood. The receptors were gathered from a woman aged 25 to 39 with COVID-19, enrolled during active disease.

CDR3 bases: TGCGCCAGCAGCCAACCACCGGGACTAGGCTCCTACAATGAGCAGTTCTTC. It codes for CASSQPPGLGSYNEQFF. J is TRBJ2-1 and V is TRBV4-1, with 8 bases fitting TRBD2. Germline-derived CDR1 and CDR2 are MGHRA and YSYEKL. The CDR3 extends over 17 amino acids. V was clipped by 2 bases and J by 0 bases; unmatched bases: 6.

The chain is built from TRBV5-8 and TRBJ1-2, with D unclear. V was shortened by 2 bases and J by 1 base, with 6 bases between the two germline ends. CDR1 is SGHTS and CDR2 is YDEGEE in the germline V gene. This CDR3 is built from 13 residues. The CDR3 region has the DNA TGTGCCAGCAGCTTTGGAGATAACTATGGCTACACCTTC. This sequence encodes CASSFGDNYGYTF.

In this sample, this clone turned up once. V usage is TRBV11-2 and J usage is TRBJ2-4; 8 positions match TRBD2. The CDR3 sequence is 15 residues long. Germline-derived CDR1 and CDR2 are SGHAT and FQNNGV. V shed 1 base and J 15 bases; nucleotides not matched to a gene: 14. CDR3 sequence (DNA): TGTGCCAGCAGCTTAGGTTACGGGACTAGACTTTCTACGTACTTC. The encoded protein is CASSLGYGTRLSTYF.

The chain joins TRBV27 to TRBJ2-2; 12 bases line up with TRBD2. Germline assignment: CDR1 MNHEY and CDR2 SMNVEV (reference sequence). This CDR3 has 15 residues. Trimming cost V 5 bases and J 4 bases; bases outside gene matches: 2. The CDR3 DNA reads as TGTGCCAGCAGTATACTAGCGGGGGGCACCGGGGAGCTGTTTTTT. The encoded protein is CASSILAGGTGELFF.

This chain connects TRBV29-1 to TRBJ1-4; tentatively, D is TRBD1 (5 bases). The germline V gene has CDR1 SQVTM and CDR2 ANQGSEA. The CDR3 spans 12 residues. Trimming took off 4 bases at V and 7 bases at J, with 10 bases between the two ends. CDR3 amino acids: CSVVDSFEKLFF. The CDR3 coding sequence is TGCAGCGTTGTCGACAGTTTTGAAAAACTGTTTTTT.

The chain links TRBV29-1 to TRBJ1-1, with D unresolved. V lost 3 bases and J lost 5, with 13 bases in between. The CDR3 is made up of 13 amino acids. Germline V lookup: CDR1 SQVTM, CDR2 ANQGSEA. The CDR3 region is CSVDGPGGTEAFF. The CDR3, as DNA: TGCAGCGTTGACGGCCCTGGCGGGACTGAAGCTTTCTTT.

The chain couples TRBV24-1 to TRBJ2-3, with 11 bases lining up with TRBD1. J was trimmed by 7 bases and V by 4 bases; bases with no gene match: 3. The germline V gene has CDR1 KGHDR and CDR2 SFDVKD. This CDR3 has 14 residues. For the CDR3, the DNA is TGTGCCACCAGTGACCAGGACAGGGGGCATACGCAGTATTTT. Protein sequence: CATSDQDRGHTQYF.

The chain couples TRBV18 to TRBJ2-7, with TRBD2 matching over 8 bases. Per germline, CDR1 KGHSH and CDR2 LQKENI. The CDR3 sequence is 16 residues long. J lost 0 bases, V lost 6 bases, and 10 bases had no gene match. The CDR3 region has the DNA TGTGCCAGCTCCTCCGAACCCGGGACTAGCTCCTACGAGCAGTACTTC. Translating gives CASSSEPGTSSYEQYF.

V usage is TRBV3-1 (or the pseudogene TRBV3-2) and J usage is TRBJ1-6, with 8 bases identical to TRBD1. V was pared by 3 bases and J by 9 bases, with 22 bases of the junction left unmatched. The germline gives CDR1 LGHDT, CDR2 YNNKEL (reference sequence). The CDR3 extends over 20 amino acids. The CDR3 protein is CASSHRKKNQGALAGSPLHF. CDR3 in DNA: TGTGCCAGCAGCCACCGCAAGAAAAACCAGGGGGCCCTTGCTGGTTCACCCCTCCACTTT.

V and J are TRBV5-8 and TRBJ1-6; D call uncertain. The CDR3 is 13 residues long. Trimming took 4 bases from V and 13 from J, leaving 15 bases between them. Germline CDR1 is SGHTS and CDR2 is YDEGEE. The CDR3 loop reads CASSRTYWEPLHF. DNA of the CDR3: TGTGCCAGCAGCAGAACGTATTGGGAGCCCCTCCACTTT.

As regards this clone: This same CDR3 is encoded by further DNA sequences in the sample. This chain joins TRBV5-5 and TRBJ2-5, with TRBD2 matching 8 bases. Germline V gene lookup returns CDR1 SGHKS and CDR2 YYEKEE (reference sequence). V lost 4 bases to trimming and J lost 5 bases; unmatched junction nucleotides: 7. This CDR3 is built from 14 residues. The chain's CDR3 is CASSTRTGGETQYF. CDR3 in DNA: TGTGCCAGCAGCACCCGGACGGGGGGGGAGACCCAGTACTTC.

This clone was detected only a few times. The chain uses TRBV5-1 and TRBJ1-4; no firm D call. Germline V gene data show CDR1 as SGHRS and CDR2 as YFSETQ. CDR3 length: 16 amino acids. V was trimmed by 0 bases and J by 0 bases, leaving 9 bases between them. CDR3 residues: CASSLGSSATNEKLFF. CDR3 DNA: TGCGCCAGCAGCTTGGGCAGTTCCGCAACTAATGAAAAACTGTTTTTT.

V usage is TRBV7-9 and J usage is TRBJ2-7; D remains unclear. V was shortened by 6 bases and J by 2 bases, with 14 bases between the two germline ends. The length of the CDR3 is 14 residues. Germline V gene data show CDR1 as SEHNR and CDR2 as FQNEAQ (reference sequence). CDR3 in amino acids: CASRQDDTAYEQYF. DNA of the CDR3: TGTGCCAGCAGGCAAGATGACACCGCCTACGAGCAGTACTTC.

In regard to this clone: In the same sample, other DNA sequences code for this CDR3. The chain joins TRBV5-5 to TRBJ1-4; no clear D. V shed 0 bases and J shed 0 bases, with 6 bases lying between them. The CDR3 contains 15 residues. Germline CDR1 is SGHKS and CDR2 is YYEKEE (reference sequence). The CDR3 sequence is CASSLVVATNEKLFF. CDR3 coding DNA: TGTGCCAGCAGCTTGGTCGTTGCAACTAATGAAAAACTGTTTTTT.

V gene TRBV11-2 combines with J gene TRBJ1-3; a weak D match, TRBD1 (5 bases). The CDR3 spans 18 residues. Germline CDR1 reads SGHAT; CDR2 reads FQNNGV. V lost 0 bases, J lost 2 bases, and 17 bases lay in between. The DNA for the CDR3 is TGTGCCAGCAGCTTAGATTATGAGCAGGGAATCCCTGGAAACACCATATATTTT. Amino acids: CASSLDYEQGIPGNTIYF.

The chain joins TRBV5-1 to TRBJ1-1, with D possibly being TRBD1 (5 bases). Germline V gene lookup returns CDR1 SGHRS and CDR2 YFSETQ. Trimming stripped 0 bases from V and 7 bases from J, with 10 bases between. This CDR3 region has 13 residues. This chain's CDR3 is CASSLEVGLEAFF. The CDR3, as DNA: TGCGCCAGCAGCTTGGAGGTGGGACTTGAAGCTTTCTTT. Full variable domain (remainder filled in from reference TRBV5-1 and TRBJ1-1): KAGVTQTPRYLIKTRGQQVTLSCSPISGHRSVSWYQQTPGQGLQFLFEYFSETQRNKGNFPGRFSGRQFSNSRSEMNVSTLELGDSALYLCASSLEVGLEAFFGQGTRLTVV.

The V and J genes are TRBV19 and TRBJ1-2, with D maybe TRBD1 (6 bases). V dropped 4 bases and J dropped 4 bases, with 10 bases sitting between them. The V gene's germline CDR1 is LNHDA and CDR2 SQIVND (reference sequence). The CDR3 covers 13 residues. The DNA for the CDR3 is TGTGCCAGTAGTACAGGGGTTGTCTATGGCTACACCTTC. Encoded protein: CASSTGVVYGYTF.

The gene calls are TRBV23-1 and TRBJ2-7; the match to TRBD2 covers 8 bases. TRBV23-1 counts as an open reading frame of uncertain function. Losses at the gene ends were 0 bases for V and 5 bases for J; bases not matched to a gene: 9. CDR3 length equals 16 residues. Here the CDR3 reads CASSQSRETSDHEQYF. Written as DNA, the CDR3 is TGCGCCAGCAGTCAATCTAGGGAGACTAGCGACCACGAGCAGTACTTC.

This chain's CDR3 is CASSYGLTPVGDEQFF. CDR3 nucleotide sequence: TGTGCCAGCAGTTACGGGCTCACACCAGTTGGCGATGAGCAGTTCTTC. This chain connects TRBV6-2 or TRBV6-3 to TRBJ2-1; D remains unclear. Germline-derived CDR1 and CDR2 are MNHEY and SVGEGT. The V gene lost 2 bases and the J gene lost 8 bases, with 19 bases spanning the gap. This CDR3 contains 16 residues.

The V call is TRBV5-6, the J call TRBJ1-2; D ambiguous. V was clipped by 1 base and J by 8 bases, with 9 bases between them. Germline loops: CDR1 SGHDT, CDR2 YYEEEE. This CDR3 region has 12 residues. CDR3 protein: CASSLNEVGYTF. CDR3 nucleotides: TGTGCCAGCAGCTTGAACGAGGTGGGCTACACCTTC. Full variable domain (outside the CDR3, taken from reference TRBV5-6 and TRBJ1-2): DAGVTQSPTHLIKTRGQQVTLRCSPKSGHDTVSWYQQALGQGPQFIFQYYEEEERQRGNFPDRFSGHQFPNYSSELNVNALLLGDSALYLCASSLNEVGYTFGSGTRLTVV.

J is TRBJ1-1 and V is TRBV20-1; no firm D call. Germline-derived CDR1 and CDR2 are DFQATT and SNEGSKA (reference sequence). The ends were cut back, 3 bases at V and 8 bases at J, with 10 bases in the middle. The CDR3 is 11 residues long. The CDR3 sequence is CSASIRGEAFF. For the CDR3, the DNA is TGCAGTGCTAGTATCCGGGGAGAAGCTTTCTTT.

The CDR3 here is CASSKQGVTEAFF. Written as DNA, the CDR3 is TGTGCCAGCAGTAAACAGGGGGTAACTGAAGCTTTCTTT. This chain joins TRBV28 and TRBJ1-1; 8 nucleotides agree with TRBD1. The J segment lost 5 bases and the V segment lost 5 bases, leaving 4 bases of the junction unmatched. This CDR3 region has 13 residues. Germline loops: CDR1 MDHEN, CDR2 SYDVKM.

The chain recombines TRBV19 with TRBJ1-1, with D perhaps matching TRBD1 (6 bases). The CDR3 length is 13 residues. V was pared by 10 bases and J by 5 bases, with 17 bases between. Germline loops: CDR1 LNHDA, CDR2 SQIVND (reference sequence). The CDR3 DNA reads as TGTGCCACTCACACCGGGGGGCTAACTGAAGCTTTCTTT. This codes for CATHTGGLTEAFF.

The V call is TRBV24-1, the J call TRBJ1-2; 8 nucleotides match TRBD1. Germline CDR1 reads KGHDR; CDR2 reads SFDVKD. This CDR3 is 16 amino acids long. J lost 2 bases, V lost 4 bases, and 8 bases had no gene match. CDR3 sequence: CATSERAGQGNYGYTF. For the CDR3, the DNA is TGTGCCACCAGTGAACGAGCCGGACAGGGAAACTATGGCTACACCTTC.

This clone was observed a single time. The genes are TRBV12-3 or TRBV12-4 and TRBJ1-2; D is ambiguous. The CDR3 runs 11 residues. Trimming stripped 4 bases from V and 8 bases from J, with 8 bases between. CDR3 protein: CASSSGEGYTF. The CDR3 nucleotides read TGTGCCAGCAGTTCCGGGGAAGGCTACACCTTC.

This chain connects TRBV6-6 to TRBJ1-1, with a weak D call TRBD1 (5 bases). CDR1 is MNHNY, CDR2 SVGAGI, per germline (reference sequence). Trimming removed 7 bases from V and 1 base from J, with 10 bases in between. The CDR3 covers 13 residues. The CDR3 region has the DNA TGTGCCAGCACCTACGGGGGGAACACTGAAGCTTTCTTT. This translates into CASTYGGNTEAFF.